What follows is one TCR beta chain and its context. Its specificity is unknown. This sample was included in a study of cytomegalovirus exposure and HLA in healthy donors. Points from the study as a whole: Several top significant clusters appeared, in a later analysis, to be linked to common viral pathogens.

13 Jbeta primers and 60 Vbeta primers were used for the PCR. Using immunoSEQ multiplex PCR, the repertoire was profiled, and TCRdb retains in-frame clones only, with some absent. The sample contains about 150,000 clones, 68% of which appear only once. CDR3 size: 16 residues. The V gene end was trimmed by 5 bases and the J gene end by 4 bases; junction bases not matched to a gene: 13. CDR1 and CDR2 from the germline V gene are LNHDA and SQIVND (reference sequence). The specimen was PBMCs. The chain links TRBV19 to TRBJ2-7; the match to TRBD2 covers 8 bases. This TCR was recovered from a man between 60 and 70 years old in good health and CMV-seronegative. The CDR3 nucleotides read TGTGCCAGTAGTCGAACCCGGATCACTAGCGGTTACGAGCAGTACTTC. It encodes CASSRTRITSGYEQYF.